The 2 T cell receptor beta chains below were found in one sample sequenced in a study of blood T cell repertoires in COVID-19. Profiling relied on immunoSEQ multiplex PCR, and the TCRdb table lists in-frame clones only, not all of them. The table lists roughly 120,000 clones, about 90% of them singletons. The sequencing sample was made of peripheral blood. The receptors here all came from a woman aged 45-65 years with active or convalescent COVID-19.

This chain uses TRBV7-9 with TRBJ1-1; D unclear. This CDR3 spans 16 amino acids. Germline CDR1 reads SEHNR; CDR2 reads FQNEAQ (reference sequence). Trimming took 7 bases from V and 1 from J, leaving 19 bases between them. CDR3 in DNA: TGTGCCAGCACCATCACTACGGGAGGTACGAACACTGAAGCTTTCTTT. Encoded protein: CASTITTGGTNTEAFF.

The chain joins TRBV27 to TRBJ2-4, with a weak D call TRBD2 (6 bases). The germline CDR1 and CDR2 sequences are MNHEY and SMNVEV (reference sequence). The CDR3 runs 16 residues. V lost 3 bases to trimming and J lost 8 bases, with 20 bases between them. The CDR3 is CASSFSAQAGYDIQYF. The CDR3 DNA reads as TGTGCCAGCAGTTTTTCGGCGCAGGCGGGATACGACATTCAGTACTTC.